The clone carrying this T cell receptor beta chain appeared a single time. What it binds is not known. This entry belongs to a study of post-analysis software for immune sequencing data. Study-level points and caveats: Among multiple sclerosis patients, normalized Chao1 diversity was significantly below that of controls. Roughly five TRBV segments appeared more often in patients than in controls, and TRBV5-6, TRBV5-1 and TRBV20-1 were among these.

The TCR beta cDNA libraries contained unique molecular identifiers. TCRdb processed the PCR reads anew with MiXCR; each CDR3 protein has one entry. The sample lists about 820,000 distinct CDR3 sequences; roughly half were seen once. V lost 3 bases, J lost 4 bases, and 12 bases stayed unmatched. This CDR3 spans 17 amino acids. The TCR sequence derives from a girl between 10 and 17 years old with multiple sclerosis. The sequenced sample consisted of blood. The V and J genes are TRBV12-3 or TRBV12-4 and TRBJ2-4; 7 bases map to TRBD2. The CDR3 reads CASSLSGGREAKNIQYF. The CDR3 nucleotides are TGTGCCAGCAGTTTGTCGGGAGGCAGGGAAGCAAAAAACATTCAGTACTTC.